These 32 T cell receptor beta chains were sequenced from one sample in a study. TCRdb re-called the 5' RACE reads through MiXCR, storing one row per CDR3 protein. This repertoire shows 45,000 to 60,000 distinct CDR3 sequences, approximately 25% found once; its top ten account for about 3%. Sequences were obtained from tumor-infiltrating naive CD4+ T cells sorted from the breast tumor. Subset specified: naive CD4+ T cells, CD4+CD45RA+CD25-. These receptors were obtained from a female donor with breast cancer.

Worth noting for this clonotype: A read error is possible here, since a much larger clone lies one base away. The chain is built from TRBV5-1 and TRBJ2-7; 9 bases agree with TRBD1. V was clipped by 4 bases and J by 6 bases; unmatched bases: 2. In germline, CDR1 is SGHRS, CDR2 YFSETQ. The CDR3 contains 12 residues. The CDR3: CASSVDRGEQYF. The CDR3 DNA is TGCGCCAGCAGCGTGGACAGGGGCGAGCAGTACTTC.

V and J are TRBV12-3 or TRBV12-4 and TRBJ1-1; 8 nucleotides align to TRBD1. With V trimmed by 6 bases and J by 5 bases, 11 bases remained unmatched. The CDR3 loop spans 15 amino acids. The CDR3 loop reads CASSLRQGRRTEAFF. DNA for the CDR3: TGTGCCAGCAGCCTCAGACAGGGGAGAAGGACTGAAGCTTTCTTT.

The chain recombines TRBV9 with TRBJ1-3; D ambiguous. The CDR3 has 11 residues. Trimming left V 2 bases short and J 4 bases short, with 1 base between. Germline V lookup: CDR1 SGDLS, CDR2 YYNGEE. As DNA, the CDR3 is TGTGCCAGCAGCGTCGGAAACACCATATATTTT. Residues: CASSVGNTIYF. Drawing the rest from reference TRBV9 and TRBJ1-3, the complete variable domain is DSGVTQTPKHLITATGQRVTLRCSPRSGDLSVYWYQQSLDQGLQFLIQYYNGEERAKGNILERFSAQQFPDLHSELNLSSLELGDSALYFCASSVGNTIYFGEGSWLTVV.

This clonotype was observed a handful of times. The rearrangement links TRBV7-3 to TRBJ2-1; D tentatively fits TRBD1 or TRBD2 (5 bases each). Trimming removed 1 base from V and 10 bases from J, with 11 bases in between. Germline V gene lookup returns CDR1 SGHTA and CDR2 FQGTGA. The CDR3 contains 13 residues. CDR3 sequence: CASSLMRGNEQFF. In DNA, the CDR3 is TGTGCCAGCAGCTTAATGAGGGGAAACGAGCAGTTCTTC.

The chain carries TRBV27 and TRBJ2-7, with 11 bases fitting TRBD1. This CDR3 region has 19 residues. V was clipped by 6 bases and J by 2 bases; unmatched bases: 18. The germline V gene encodes CDR1 MNHEY and CDR2 SMNVEV (reference sequence). The CDR3 is CASSPLLFGGQGVTYEQYF. The CDR3 DNA is TGTGCCAGCAGCCCCCTCCTGTTTGGGGGACAGGGGGTTACCTACGAGCAGTACTTC.

The CDR3 DNA follows: TGTGCCAGCAGCCCCCTGGCGGGGAGCTCCTACGAGCAGTACTTC. It codes for CASSPLAGSSYEQYF. The chain carries TRBV7-2 and TRBJ2-7; a weak D match, TRBD2 (6 bases). This CDR3 is 15 amino acids long. The germline V gene encodes CDR1 SGHTA and CDR2 FQGNSA. V was clipped by 5 bases and J by 0 bases, with 14 bases between them.

This clonotype ranks as medium-sized. The rearrangement uses TRBV7-3 and TRBJ2-1, with D possibly matching TRBD1 (6 bases). V lost 5 bases, J lost 10 bases, and 9 bases lay in between. Germline V gene lookup returns CDR1 SGHTA and CDR2 FQGTGA. The CDR3 runs 11 residues. The CDR3 sequence is CASSLGTEQFF. DNA for the CDR3: TGTGCCAGCAGCCTCGGGACAGAGCAGTTCTTC.

This clonotype has only one observation. The junction and the germline gene differ at one end; a read error may be behind it. The chain joins TRBV29-1 to TRBJ1-2; 7 positions agree with TRBD1. Germline V gene lookup returns CDR1 SQVTM and CDR2 ANQGSEA. The CDR3 consists of 13 residues. Here the CDR3 DNA reads TGCAGCGTCCAAGTGACAGGGAACTATGGCGACACCTTC. Protein sequence: CSVQVTGNYGDTF.

The rearrangement joins TRBV18 to TRBJ1-2; 9 bases match TRBD1. CDR1 KGHSH and CDR2 LQKENI come from the germline V gene. This CDR3 is built from 14 residues. Trimming removed 4 bases from V and 7 bases from J; junction bases left unmatched: 7. This chain's CDR3 is CASSRDRGISGYTF. CDR3 DNA sequence: TGTGCCAGCTCACGTGACAGGGGGATTAGTGGCTACACCTTC.

The table lists this clonotype with a few counts. The chain combines TRBV29-1 with TRBJ1-5; TRBD1 might be the D (6 bases). The CDR3 is made up of 14 amino acids. V lost 5 bases and J 4 bases, leaving 15 bases between the germline ends. Looked up from germline, CDR1 is SQVTM and CDR2 is ANQGSEA. As DNA, the CDR3 is TGCAGCGTTTCTCGGGGGGGCTCTAATCAGCCCCAGCATTTT. Protein: CSVSRGGSNQPQHF.

The chain uses TRBV20-1 and TRBJ1-3; perhaps TRBD1 as D (5 bases). The V end was cut by 5 bases, the J end by 4 bases, with 12 bases between. The CDR3 covers 13 residues. CDR1 and CDR2 from the germline V gene are DFQATT and SNEGSKA (reference sequence). The CDR3 DNA reads as TGCAGTGCTGTCGACAGTACGGGAAACACCATATATTTT. The encoded protein is CSAVDSTGNTIYF.

About this clonotype itself: One junction end does not reproduce the germline sequence, and a read error may be involved. The chain combines TRBV15 with TRBJ2-7; tentative D call: TRBD2 (6 bases). This CDR3 has 15 amino acids. Germline V gene lookup returns CDR1 LNHNV and CDR2 YYDKDF (reference sequence). The CDR3 region is CATSRDIASAYERDF. The DNA for the CDR3 is TGTGCCACCAGCAGAGATATAGCTAGTGCCTACGAGCGGGACTTC.

As for this clonotype: Germline is not matched at one junction end, which may reflect a read error. The chain couples TRBV5-1 to TRBJ2-1; TRBD2 matches at 7 bases. Germline CDR1 reads SGHRS; CDR2 reads YFSETQ. This CDR3 has 13 residues. This CDR3 is CTSSMSTSAQQFF. The CDR3 bases are TGCACCAGCAGCATGTCCACTAGCGCCCAGCAGTTCTTC.

This clonotype turned up a few times. V is TRBV5-1 and J is TRBJ2-1; 7 bases line up with TRBD2. Germline V gene sequence: CDR1 SGHRS, CDR2 YFSETQ. With V trimmed by 3 bases and J by 8 bases, 17 bases remained unmatched. This CDR3 region has 17 residues. The CDR3 region has the DNA TGCGCCAGCAGCTCCGTGGCCGGACTAGGTTTAGGTTATGAGCAGTTCTTC. The encoded protein is CASSSVAGLGLGYEQFF. Filled out from reference TRBV5-1 and TRBJ2-1, the complete variable domain reads KAGVTQTPRYLIKTRGQQVTLSCSPISGHRSVSWYQQTPGQGLQFLFEYFSETQRNKGNFPGRFSGRQFSNSRSEMNVSTLELGDSALYLCASSSVAGLGLGYEQFFGPGTRLTVL.

This clonotype showed up just a few times. The V call is TRBV2, the J call TRBJ2-2; D gene ambiguous. This CDR3 spans 14 amino acids. Between the trimmed V and J ends, which lost 3 bases and 1 base, there was a span of 6 bases. The germline CDR1 and CDR2 sequences are SNHLY and FYNNEI. DNA for the CDR3: TGTGCCAGCAGTGATCAGGAGAACACCGGGGAGCTGTTTTTT. Amino acid sequence: CASSDQENTGELFF. The complete variable domain, with remaining parts taken from reference TRBV2 and TRBJ2-2, reads EPEVTQTPSHQVTQMGQEVILRCVPISNHLYFYWYRQILGQKVEFLVSFYNNEISEKSEIFDDQFSVERPDGSNFTLKIRSTKLEDSAMYFCASSDQENTGELFFGEGSRLTVL.

The V call is TRBV9, the J call TRBJ2-2; D remains unclear. Germline assignment: CDR1 SGDLS and CDR2 YYNGEE. V lost 2 bases, J lost 4 bases, and 9 bases lay in between. The CDR3 has 14 residues. The CDR3 nucleotides are TGTGCCAGCAGCGTTTGGTATACCACCGGGGAGCTGTTTTTT. Its protein is CASSVWYTTGELFF.

A few counts support this clonotype. V gene TRBV7-2 combines with J gene TRBJ2-7; D remains unclear. This CDR3 contains 14 residues. Between the trimmed V and J ends, which lost 5 bases and 3 bases, there was a span of 14 bases. From germline, CDR1 is SGHTA and CDR2 FQGNSA. The CDR3 protein is CASSPGAVNYEQYF. The CDR3 DNA reads as TGTGCCAGCAGCCCCGGCGCGGTAAACTACGAGCAGTACTTC.

Comment on this clonotype: Relative to the germline gene, one junction end is altered; a read error may explain this. The chain employs TRBV9 and TRBJ2-1; a possible D gene is TRBD1 (5 bases). Looked up from germline, CDR1 is SGDLS and CDR2 is YYNGEE. The CDR3 runs 15 residues. CDR3 in amino acids: CASSATGPSYNERFF. Here the CDR3 DNA reads TGTGCCAGCAGTGCCACAGGCCCCTCCTACAATGAGCGGTTCTTC.

The V gene is TRBV7-2, the J gene TRBJ2-3, with D hard to call. This CDR3 is built from 15 residues. In germline, CDR1 is SGHTA, CDR2 FQGNSA. Trimming removed 3 bases at V and 2 bases at J, with 12 bases between. The CDR3 region is CASSFTPGPTDTQYF. The CDR3 nucleotides are TGTGCCAGCAGCTTTACTCCCGGCCCCACAGATACGCAGTATTTT.

This clonotype was recorded at least ten times. The J gene is TRBJ2-7, the V gene TRBV7-2; D remains ambiguous. CDR3 length: 14 amino acids. V was pared by 5 bases and J by 3 bases, with 14 bases between. Germline values: CDR1 SGHTA, CDR2 FQGNSA. CDR3 region: CASSPSVQNYEQYF. The CDR3 nucleotides are TGTGCCAGCAGCCCGAGCGTCCAAAACTACGAGCAGTACTTC.

By its share, this clonotype is medium-sized. The chain recombines TRBV6-5 with TRBJ2-1; 7 positions match TRBD2. Germline V gene data show CDR1 as MNHEY and CDR2 as SVGAGI. V lost 7 bases to trimming and J lost 8 bases; unmatched junction nucleotides: 14. This CDR3 spans 15 amino acids. This chain's CDR3 is CASKDSGWNEDEQFF. CDR3 in DNA: TGTGCCAGCAAAGATAGCGGGTGGAACGAGGATGAGCAGTTCTTC.

V gene TRBV28 combines with J gene TRBJ2-7; no firm D call. This CDR3 spans 12 amino acids. The V and J ends lost 5 bases and 3 bases respectively, with 8 bases between them. Germline V CDR1 and CDR2: MDHEN, SYDVKM. The CDR3 bases are TGTGCCAGCAGTCCCACTAACTACGAGCAGTACTTC. Translated: CASSPTNYEQYF.

The chain couples TRBV7-9 to TRBJ1-2; D uncertain. V lost 3 bases and J lost 8, with 7 bases in between. Germline lookup yields CDR1 SEHNR and CDR2 FQNEAQ (reference sequence). CDR3 size: 11 residues. The CDR3 sequence is CASSFEGGYTF. In DNA, the CDR3 is TGTGCCAGCAGCTTCGAAGGCGGCTACACCTTC.

J is TRBJ2-5 and V is TRBV4-3, with a weak D call TRBD1 (6 bases). The CDR3 length is 13 residues. CDR1 and CDR2 from the germline V gene are LGHNA and YSLEER. The V end was cut by 4 bases, the J end by 5 bases, with 11 bases between. Here the CDR3 DNA reads TGCGCCAGCAGCCGTACAGGGAAGGAGACCCAGTACTTC. Protein product: CASSRTGKETQYF.

The genes are TRBV29-1 and TRBJ1-2; no reliable D call. The CDR3 length is 14 residues. Trimming took off 3 bases at V and 0 bases at J, with 11 bases between the two ends. CDR1 is SQVTM and CDR2 is ANQGSEA in the germline V gene. CDR3 coding DNA: TGCAGCGTTGAGGATGGAGGCGCTAACTATGGCTACACCTTC. Encoded protein: CSVEDGGANYGYTF.

About this clonotype: The final CDR3 position lacks the conserved phenylalanine or tryptophan, pointing to a likely read error. The gene calls are TRBV7-9 and TRBJ1-5; D unresolved. The germline CDR1 and CDR2 sequences are SEHNR and FQNEAQ (reference sequence). There are 13 residues in the CDR3. Trimming left V 3 bases short and J 5 bases short, with 8 bases between. CDR3 loop: CASSFNTDQPQHL. The CDR3 coding sequence is TGTGCCAGCAGCTTTAACACGGATCAGCCCCAGCATCTT.

This clonotype was seen only once. The CDR3 end shows no conserved phenylalanine or tryptophan, and so a read error is likely. The genes are TRBV5-5 and TRBJ1-2; D ambiguous. CDR1 is SGHKS, CDR2 YYEKEE, per germline (reference sequence). The length of the CDR3 is 13 residues. The V end was cut by 2 bases, the J end by 6 bases, with 11 bases between. The CDR3 DNA is TGTGCCAGCAGCTTTGACATTCGGAATGGCTACACCTGC. It yields the protein CASSFDIRNGYTC.

Many counts were recorded for this clonotype. This chain joins TRBV7-2 and TRBJ1-2; possible D gene TRBD1, 6 bases. CDR1 and CDR2 from the germline V gene are SGHTA and FQGNSA. CDR3 length: 13 residues. V shed 5 bases and J shed 4 bases, with 11 bases lying between them. CDR3 protein: CASSMDRAYGYTF. Written as DNA, the CDR3 is TGTGCCAGCAGCATGGACAGAGCCTATGGCTACACCTTC.

This rearrangement joins TRBV28 to TRBJ2-5; tentatively, D is TRBD2 (5 bases). The germline V gene encodes CDR1 MDHEN and CDR2 SYDVKM. V was pared by 5 bases and J by 1 base, with 20 bases between. This CDR3 region has 17 residues. This CDR3 is CASSLTREEGGQETQYF. DNA for the CDR3: TGTGCCAGCAGTCTAACCCGCGAAGAGGGTGGCCAAGAGACCCAGTACTTC.

This clonotype occurred a few times. The chain combines TRBV2 with TRBJ2-5; TRBD2 matches 13 bases. The CDR3 is 16 residues long. CDR1 is SNHLY, CDR2 FYNNEI, per germline. Losses at the gene ends were 6 bases for V and 4 bases for J; bases not matched to a gene: 8. The CDR3 spells CASRPTSGGPRETQYF. The DNA for the CDR3 is TGTGCCAGCAGGCCGACTAGCGGGGGGCCGCGAGAGACCCAGTACTTC.

The DNA of the CDR3 is TGCGCCAGCAGCTCCACTCGGACAGGGATGAACACTGAAGCTTTCTTT. Its protein is CASSSTRTGMNTEAFF. The chain employs TRBV5-1 and TRBJ1-1; 8 bases map to TRBD1. The germline V gene has CDR1 SGHRS and CDR2 YFSETQ. This CDR3 spans 16 amino acids. V was clipped by 3 bases and J by 0 bases; unmatched bases: 7.

This clonotype was found many times. The chain carries TRBV5-1 and TRBJ1-4; D remains unclear. The CDR3 runs 15 residues. Germline values: CDR1 SGHRS, CDR2 YFSETQ. V was shortened by 0 bases and J by 0 bases, with 6 bases between the two germline ends. The CDR3 coding sequence is TGCGCCAGCAGCTTGGTTGGAGCAACTAATGAAAAACTGTTTTTT. Its translation: CASSLVGATNEKLFF.